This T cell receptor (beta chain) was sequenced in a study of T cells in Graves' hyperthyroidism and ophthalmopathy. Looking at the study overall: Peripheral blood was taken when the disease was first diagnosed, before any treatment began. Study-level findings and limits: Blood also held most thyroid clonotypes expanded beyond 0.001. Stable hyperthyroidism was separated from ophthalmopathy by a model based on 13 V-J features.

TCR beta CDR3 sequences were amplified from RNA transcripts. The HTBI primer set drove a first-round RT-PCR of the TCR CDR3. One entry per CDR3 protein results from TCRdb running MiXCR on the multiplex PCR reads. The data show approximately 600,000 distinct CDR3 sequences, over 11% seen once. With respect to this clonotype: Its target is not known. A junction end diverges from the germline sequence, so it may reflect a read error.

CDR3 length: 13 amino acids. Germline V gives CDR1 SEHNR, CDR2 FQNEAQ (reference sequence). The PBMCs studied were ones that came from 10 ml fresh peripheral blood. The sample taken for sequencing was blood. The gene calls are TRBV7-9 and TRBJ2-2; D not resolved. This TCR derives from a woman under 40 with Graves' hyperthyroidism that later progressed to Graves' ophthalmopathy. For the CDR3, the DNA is TGTGCCAGCAGCTCGGATAACTATGGGGAACTGTTTTTT. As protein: CASSSDNYGELFF.